The clone carrying this T cell receptor (beta chain) is labeled medium-sized (0.01 to 0.1%). This record belongs to a study of radiation and T cells in renal cell carcinoma. This CDR3 comprises 16 residues. The V segment lost 1 base and the J segment 3 bases; nucleotides outside the gene matches: 6. The germline V gene encodes CDR1 LNHDA and CDR2 SQIVND (reference sequence). Specified time point: blood 4 weeks post-SBRT, at nephrectomy. Noted treatment: 15 Gy SBRT to primary tumor, nephrectomy 4 weeks later. The table came from immunoSEQ multiplex PCR; TCRdb's copy has only in-frame clones and leaves some out. The table lists around 64,000 clones, around three quarters of them singletons.

The clonotype originates from a man between 60 and 75 years old with renal cell carcinoma. The chain joins TRBV19 to TRBJ1-5, with TRBD1 matching 7 bases. The sequences come from blood, collected from a patient whose treatment included radiotherapy and nephrectomy. The DNA for the CDR3 is TGTGCCAGTAGTATAGTCATGGACAGGTTCAATCAGCCCCAGCATTTT. This codes for CASSIVMDRFNQPQHF.